This entry describes one T cell receptor beta chain. This entry belongs to a study of response to subunit inactivated influenza vaccine. Looked up from germline, CDR1 is LGHDT and CDR2 is YNNKEL (reference sequence). This CDR3 comprises 14 residues. The V and J ends lost 1 base and 14 bases, in that order; junction bases with no gene match: 12. MiXCR was run by TCRdb on the RT-PCR reads, yielding one entry per CDR3 protein. Of fewer than 650,000 distinct CDR3 sequences in the sample, around 13% were seen once. This TCR was sampled from a man aged 50 to 59 who received an inactivated influenza vaccine. Sequenced material: PBMCs from blood, taken roughly 46 days after vaccination. The chain combines TRBV3-1 with TRBJ2-3; 7 bases map to TRBD2. The CDR3 sequence is CASSQAAGGDRTYF. CDR3 sequence (DNA): TGTGCCAGCAGCCAAGCAGCTGGGGGGGACCGTACGTATTTT.